The table lists the clone carrying this TCR beta chain with a few counts. Its antigen remains unknown. Healthy Caucasians provided all donations. TCRdb used MiXCR to reprocess the 5' RACE reads, holding one entry per CDR3 protein. Of a few hundred thousand distinct CDR3 sequences listed, approximately 11% are singletons. This record belongs to a study of identical twins. Study-wide results and limits: Beta clonotypes that were abundant in cord blood contained fewer insertions, a pattern absent from memory repertoires.

V lost 3 bases and J lost 8, with 20 bases in between. The CDR3 loop spans 16 amino acids. CDR1 is LGHDT, CDR2 YNNKEL, per germline (reference sequence). These data also formed part of another study, on yellow fever vaccine responses in identical twins.

The rearrangement uses TRBV3-1 and TRBJ2-1; D gene uncertain. The clonotype was recovered from a woman between 18 and 29 years old in good health. Material: memory (CD45RO+) T cells sorted from blood. CDR3: CASSHPQRRRRYEQFF. DNA of the CDR3: TGTGCCAGCAGCCATCCTCAACGGCGGAGACGCTATGAGCAGTTCTTC.